These 32 T cell receptor beta chains share one sample of origin, sequenced in a study of immune evolution from preneoplasia to lung adenocarcinoma. Assay: immunoSEQ multiplex PCR; the TCRdb copy retains only in-frame clones and omits some. The sample holds about 4,600 clones, roughly 84% seen once. The sample consisted of FFPE normal lung tissue adjacent to the tumor. All receptors come from a person over 45 with lung adenocarcinoma.

This clone is large within its sample. The chain employs TRBV19 and TRBJ1-2, with unresolved D. The germline CDR1 and CDR2 sequences are LNHDA and SQIVND (reference sequence). The V end was cut by 4 bases, the J end by 4 bases, with 7 bases between. The CDR3 covers 12 residues. The CDR3 reads CASSTIPYGYTF. In DNA form, the CDR3 reads TGTGCCAGTAGTACAATTCCCTATGGCTACACCTTC. Complete variable domain (other parts from reference TRBV19 and TRBJ1-2): DGGITQSPKYLFRKEGQNVTLSCEQNLNHDAMYWYRQDPGQGLRLIYYSQIVNDFQKGDIAEGYSVSREKKESFPLTVTSAQKNPTAFYLCASSTIPYGYTFGSGTRLTVV.

J is TRBJ1-4 and V is TRBV27; 7 nucleotides agree with TRBD1. CDR3 size: 13 residues. V was clipped by 8 bases and J by 11 bases; unmatched bases: 11. Looked up from germline, CDR1 is MNHEY and CDR2 is SMNVEV (reference sequence). CDR3 sequence (DNA): TGTGCCAGCGCTCCAACCGGGACAGATAAACTGTTTTTT. Translating gives CASAPTGTDKLFF.

The CDR3 coding sequence is TGTGCCATCAGGCCGACGGACAGCGTCTATGGCTACACCTTC. It codes for CAIRPTDSVYGYTF. The rearrangement joins TRBV10-3 to TRBJ1-2; D perhaps matches TRBD1 (6 bases). This CDR3 is 14 amino acids long. The V end was cut by 6 bases, the J end by 4 bases, with 15 bases between. Germline loops: CDR1 ENHRY, CDR2 SYGVKD.

This chain joins TRBV6-5 and TRBJ2-1; no clear D gene. Per germline, CDR1 MNHEY and CDR2 SVGAGI. Between the trimmed V and J ends, which lost 7 bases and 5 bases, there was a span of 9 bases. CDR3 length: 12 amino acids. In DNA form, the CDR3 reads TGTGCCAGCACCTATGGCGACAATGAGCAGTTCTTC. Protein product: CASTYGDNEQFF.

The chain recombines TRBV14 with TRBJ1-2, with a tentative D call TRBD1 (5 bases). The V gene's germline CDR1 is SGHDN and CDR2 FVKESK. The V end lost 0 bases, the J end lost 5 bases, and 13 bases lay between the germline ends. There are 15 residues in the CDR3. The CDR3 loop reads CASSQEGERSYGYTF. CDR3 nucleotides: TGTGCCAGCAGCCAAGAGGGGGAACGGTCTTATGGCTACACCTTC.

This chain links TRBV11-2 with TRBJ2-5; 12 bases line up with TRBD2. This CDR3 contains 15 residues. Trimming removed 5 bases from V and 7 bases from J; junction bases left unmatched: 8. Germline loops: CDR1 SGHAT, CDR2 FQNNGV. The DNA of the CDR3 is TGTGCCAGCAGCCCCGGGACTAGCGGGTCGGGGACCCAGTACTTC. As protein: CASSPGTSGSGTQYF.

This rearrangement joins TRBV9 to TRBJ2-4; D possibly matches TRBD1 or TRBD2 (5 bases each). The CDR3 sequence is 14 residues long. V gave up 4 bases and J gave up 6 bases, with 14 bases separating them. Germline CDR1 reads SGDLS; CDR2 reads YYNGEE. The CDR3 region is CASSLTGTSNIQYF. CDR3 nucleotide sequence: TGTGCCAGCAGCCTAACCGGGACCTCAAACATTCAGTACTTC.

This rearrangement joins TRBV5-1 to TRBJ1-4; unclear D gene. Trimming shortened V by 6 bases and J by 0 bases, and 9 bases separated the two germline ends. In germline, CDR1 is SGHRS, CDR2 YFSETQ. The CDR3 totals 14 residues. This CDR3 is CASKEGSTNEKLFF. The CDR3 DNA reads TGCGCCAGCAAAGAGGGCTCAACTAATGAAAAACTGTTTTTT.

This clone was observed a few times. V usage is TRBV4-3 and J usage is TRBJ1-2; D is undetermined. Trimming took 5 bases from V and 7 from J, leaving 20 bases between them. Germline values: CDR1 LGHNA, CDR2 YSLEER. The CDR3 contains 15 residues. CDR3 nucleotide sequence: TGCGCCAGCAGCATCACATCCGGGTCCTTCGGTGGCTACACCTTC. Its translation: CASSITSGSFGGYTF.

This clone was recorded once. The chain carries TRBV5-1 and TRBJ2-1; tentative D call: TRBD1 (6 bases). Germline CDR1 is SGHRS and CDR2 is YFSETQ. Deletions cut 4 bases from V and 6 bases from J, with 8 bases between. The CDR3 totals 12 residues. For the CDR3, the DNA is TGCGCCAGCAGCGTGACAGGCAATGAGCAGTTCTTC. Translation: CASSVTGNEQFF.

The rearrangement joins TRBV15 to TRBJ2-3, with 8 bases identical to TRBD2. Germline lookup yields CDR1 LNHNV and CDR2 YYDKDF (reference sequence). V shed 1 base, J shed 5 bases, and the junction held 8 bases outside the gene matches. The CDR3 sequence is 16 residues long. The CDR3 is CATSRAPSGGLDTQYF. CDR3 DNA: TGTGCCACCAGCAGAGCCCCCAGCGGGGGATTAGATACGCAGTATTTT.

The chain couples TRBV5-1 to TRBJ2-7, with D unresolved. V lost 2 bases and J 0 bases, leaving 15 bases between the germline ends. This CDR3 comprises 16 residues. CDR1 SGHRS and CDR2 YFSETQ come from the germline V gene. The CDR3 here is CASSLGSDGYSYEQYF. Written as DNA, the CDR3 is TGCGCCAGCAGCTTAGGGTCCGACGGTTACTCCTACGAGCAGTACTTC. The full variable domain, with the rest looked up from reference TRBV5-1 and TRBJ2-7, is KAGVTQTPRYLIKTRGQQVTLSCSPISGHRSVSWYQQTPGQGLQFLFEYFSETQRNKGNFPGRFSGRQFSNSRSEMNVSTLELGDSALYLCASSLGSDGYSYEQYFGPGTRLTVT.

This clone has only a few counts. The chain carries TRBV11-2 and TRBJ2-1; D is possibly TRBD1 or TRBD2 (5 bases each). Trimming cost V 1 base and J 10 bases, with 17 bases left between them. Germline CDR1 and CDR2: SGHAT and FQNNGV. This CDR3 region has 15 residues. CDR3 protein: CASSLGTGGQGEQFF. DNA for the CDR3: TGTGCCAGCAGCTTAGGTACCGGAGGCCAGGGCGAGCAGTTCTTC.

This chain connects TRBV5-4 to TRBJ1-4; perhaps TRBD1 as D (5 bases). The length of the CDR3 is 15 residues. Per the germline V gene, CDR1 is SGHNT and CDR2 is YYREEE (reference sequence). The ends were cut back, 0 bases at V and 7 bases at J, with 13 bases in the middle. Here the CDR3 DNA reads TGTGCCAGCAGCTTGGCACGGGGGGAGACTGAAAAACTGTTTTTT. Encoded protein: CASSLARGETEKLFF.

This chain links TRBV11-2 with TRBJ2-7; 9 bases are a match to TRBD1. The germline V gene encodes CDR1 SGHAT and CDR2 FQNNGV. The CDR3 spans 13 residues. V lost 6 bases to trimming and J lost 5 bases; unmatched junction nucleotides: 5. CDR3 nucleotides: TGTGCCAGCAGGAGGACAGGGGACGACGAGCAGTACTTC. It is translated as CASRRTGDDEQYF. The full variable domain, rest sourced from reference TRBV11-2 and TRBJ2-7, is EAGVAQSPRYKIIEKRQSVAFWCNPISGHATLYWYQQILGQGPKLLIQFQNNGVVDDSQLPKDRFSAERLKGVDSTLKIQPAKLEDSAVYLCASRRTGDDEQYFGPGTRLTVT.

V usage is TRBV4-3 and J usage is TRBJ2-7; either TRBD1 or TRBD2 may supply D (5 bases each). Trimming took 1 base from V and 0 from J, leaving 16 bases between them. The CDR3 sequence is 17 residues long. Germline V lookup: CDR1 LGHNA, CDR2 YSLEER. The CDR3 DNA is TGCGCCAGCAGCCAAGGAAACGCAGGGAGTGGCTCCTACGAGCAGTACTTC. Translating it yields CASSQGNAGSGSYEQYF.

This chain uses TRBV10-2 with TRBJ2-3; D possibly corresponds to TRBD1 (5 bases). The length of the CDR3 is 20 residues. Germline CDR1 WSHSY, CDR2 SAAADI. V gave up 4 bases and J gave up 0 bases, with 26 bases separating them. CDR3 DNA sequence: TGCGCCAGCAGTGGTCAGACAGAGTCCCACCTCTACCATAGCACAGATACGCAGTATTTT. The encoded protein is CASSGQTESHLYHSTDTQYF.

This clone was observed a few times. The rearrangement links TRBV7-2 to TRBJ1-2, with TRBD1 matching 7 bases. The CDR3 is made up of 14 amino acids. Trimming removed 5 bases from V and 4 bases from J; junction bases left unmatched: 7. The germline gives CDR1 SGHTA, CDR2 FQGNSA. The CDR3 here is CASSAWTGLYGYTF. DNA for the CDR3: TGTGCCAGCAGCGCCTGGACAGGCCTCTATGGCTACACCTTC.

CDR3: CAWRALGTNSPLHF. The CDR3 DNA reads as TGTGCCTGGAGGGCCCTTGGGACGAATTCACCCCTCCACTTT. V usage is TRBV30 and J usage is TRBJ1-6; tentative D call: TRBD1 (5 bases). The CDR3 is made up of 14 amino acids. Germline values: CDR1 GTSNPN, CDR2 SVGIG (reference sequence). V lost 3 bases, J lost 7 bases, and 13 bases lay in between.

The rearrangement uses TRBV19 and TRBJ1-5; TRBD1 might be the D (6 bases). Per germline, CDR1 LNHDA and CDR2 SQIVND (reference sequence). This CDR3 comprises 13 residues. V dropped 6 bases and J dropped 7 bases, with 13 bases sitting between them. The CDR3 sequence: CASSPGVQQPQHF. As DNA, the CDR3 is TGTGCCAGTAGCCCAGGGGTTCAGCAGCCCCAGCATTTT.

J is TRBJ1-2 and V is TRBV28; weak D call: TRBD1 (5 bases). The CDR3 extends over 15 amino acids. The germline V gene encodes CDR1 MDHEN and CDR2 SYDVKM. V lost 3 bases to trimming and J lost 5 bases, with 16 bases between them. The CDR3 region has the DNA TGTGCCAGCAGTTTCGGGGCGACGGGGCGTTATGGCTACACCTTC. Encoded protein: CASSFGATGRYGYTF.

The V and J genes are TRBV29-1 and TRBJ1-1; 7 bases are a match to TRBD1. The trim removed 0 bases at V and 0 bases at J, leaving 7 bases unmatched. CDR1 is SQVTM, CDR2 ANQGSEA, per germline. The CDR3 contains 16 residues. The CDR3 protein is CSVEDVVGQLNTEAFF. The CDR3 nucleotides read TGCAGCGTTGAAGATGTTGTGGGACAGCTGAACACTGAAGCTTTCTTT.

V gene TRBV11-3 combines with J gene TRBJ1-1; D unresolved. V was cut by 1 base and J by 4 bases, with 7 bases left in between. CDR3 length equals 13 residues. Germline V gene data show CDR1 as SGHNT and CDR2 as YENEEA. CDR3 in DNA: TGTGCCAGCAGCTTAGCGGTGGCCACTGAAGCTTTCTTT. It yields the protein CASSLAVATEAFF. The whole variable domain, filled in from reference TRBV11-3 and TRBJ1-1, reads EAGVVQSPRYKIIEKKQPVAFWCNPISGHNTLYWYLQNLGQGPELLIRYENEEAVDDSQLPKDRFSAERLKGVDSTLKIQPAELGDSAVYLCASSLAVATEAFFGQGTRLTVV.

This chain connects TRBV30 to TRBJ1-4; tentatively, D is TRBD1 (5 bases). The CDR3 extends over 13 amino acids. In germline, CDR1 is GTSNPN, CDR2 SVGIG (reference sequence). V was shortened by 5 bases and J by 10 bases, with 17 bases between the two germline ends. CDR3 coding DNA: TGTGCCTGGGGAACAGGTATAGGCGGAAAACTGTTTTTT. This codes for CAWGTGIGGKLFF.

This clone was counted a few times. The chain links TRBV7-2 to TRBJ1-1, with D tentatively TRBD1 (6 bases). Trimming left V 0 bases short and J 0 bases short, with 17 bases between. Germline lookup yields CDR1 SGHTA and CDR2 FQGNSA. The length of the CDR3 is 18 residues. The CDR3, as DNA: TGTGCCAGCAGCTTAGCGGCCCTTACAGGGATCATGAACACTGAAGCTTTCTTT. Its translation is CASSLAALTGIMNTEAFF.

This chain joins TRBV7-9 and TRBJ2-2; the match to TRBD1 covers 7 bases. CDR3 size: 15 residues. Germline-derived CDR1 and CDR2 are SEHNR and FQNEAQ (reference sequence). J lost 6 bases, V lost 5 bases, and 9 bases had no gene match. DNA of the CDR3: TGTGCCAGCAGCCGGGGACAGATAGGCGCCGGGGAGCTGTTTTTT. Protein product: CASSRGQIGAGELFF.

This chain joins TRBV4-1 and TRBJ1-3, with a tentative D call TRBD1 (5 bases). This CDR3 region has 13 residues. Germline V CDR1 and CDR2: MGHRA, YSYEKL. Trimming stripped 0 bases from V and 9 bases from J, with 9 bases between. The CDR3 DNA reads as TGCGCCAGCAGCCAAGACTATCAGGGCACCATATATTTT. Its translation: CASSQDYQGTIYF.

This clone was recorded only once. The rearrangement uses TRBV9 and TRBJ1-1; 8 bases line up with TRBD1. The germline CDR1 and CDR2 sequences are SGDLS and YYNGEE. CDR3 size: 16 residues. V shed 5 bases and J 1 base; nucleotides not matched to a gene: 10. The CDR3 sequence is CASSVNDGTGNTEAFF. CDR3 nucleotide sequence: TGTGCCAGCAGTGTAAATGATGGGACAGGGAACACTGAAGCTTTCTTT. Supplemented by reference TRBV9 and TRBJ1-1, the full variable domain reads DSGVTQTPKHLITATGQRVTLRCSPRSGDLSVYWYQQSLDQGLQFLIQYYNGEERAKGNILERFSAQQFPDLHSELNLSSLELGDSALYFCASSVNDGTGNTEAFFGQGTRLTVV.

This rearrangement joins TRBV5-6 to TRBJ2-1, with D uncertain. The ends were cut back, 4 bases at V and 4 bases at J, with 6 bases in the middle. The CDR3 is 12 amino acids. Germline V lookup: CDR1 SGHDT, CDR2 YYEEEE. Here the CDR3 DNA reads TGTGCCAGCAGCCCGGGTTACAATGAGCAGTTCTTC. Protein product: CASSPGYNEQFF.

The chain carries TRBV6-1 and TRBJ1-5; no clear D. Germline CDR1 is MNHNS and CDR2 is SASEGT. V gave up 2 bases and J gave up 11 bases, with 7 bases separating them. This CDR3 is built from 11 residues. In DNA form, the CDR3 reads TGTGCCAGCAGTGAAACCATGACCCAGCATTTT. This codes for CASSETMTQHF.

The CDR3 here is CASSSPSGRYNEQFF. CDR3 DNA: TGTGCCAGCAGCTCACCTAGCGGGAGGTACAATGAGCAGTTCTTC. The chain employs TRBV13 and TRBJ2-1; 11 positions agree with TRBD2. CDR1 is PRHDT and CDR2 is FYEKMQ in the germline V gene (reference sequence). The CDR3 is made up of 15 amino acids. Trimming at V came to 4 bases and at J to 4 bases, leaving 3 bases not matched to a gene.

This clone occurred once. The chain employs TRBV4-1 and TRBJ1-5; tentatively, D is TRBD1 (6 bases). From germline, CDR1 is MGHRA and CDR2 YSYEKL. Trimming shortened V by 4 bases and J by 6 bases, and 16 bases separated the two germline ends. The CDR3 length is 15 residues. The CDR3 is CASSPTQQGPQPQHF. The CDR3 DNA is TGCGCCAGCAGCCCCACACAACAGGGACCTCAGCCCCAGCATTTT.